This is a list of T cell receptor beta chains from one sample in a study of lymphopenia after photon versus proton radiotherapy. TCRdb's copy holds only in-frame clones and misses some; the assay was immunoSEQ multiplex PCR. Among about 68,000 clones listed, approximately 90% were seen once. The source was peripheral blood, collected from a patient treated with photon-based radiotherapy. Receptor source: a woman in her seventies with pancreatic cancer. Both conserved end residues are part of each CDR3. The D gene is left open where the match is weak. Where a row states a size, it is once, few, many or the class of an expanded clone; other rows omit it.

D gene | J gene | clone size | V gene | CDR3 protein | CDR3 DNA
TRBD1 | TRBJ2-7 | once | TRBV2 | CASSEGGQGADF | TGTGCCAGCAGTGAAGGGGGACAGGGGGCGGATTTC
TRBD2 | TRBJ2-3 | - | TRBV5-1 | CASSPGLAGGPSDTQYF | TGCGCCAGCAGCCCTGGACTAGCGGGAGGGCCGTCAGATACGCAGTATTTT
- | TRBJ1-5 | - | TRBV19 | CASSMIPTGGNQPQHF | TGTGCCAGTAGTATGATCCCCACCGGAGGCAATCAGCCCCAGCATTTT
TRBD1 | TRBJ1-4 | - | TRBV2 | CATSGGNEKLFF | TGTGCCACCTCAGGGGGGAACGAAAAACTGTTTTTT
- | TRBJ1-6 | - | TRBV5-6 | CASSPLRGASPLHF | TGTGCCAGCAGCCCCCTCCGGGGGGCCTCGCCCCTCCACTTT
- | TRBJ2-1 | - | TRBV6-1 | CASSKAAGTYNEQFF | TGTGCCAGCAGTAAGGCAGCTGGGACCTACAATGAGCAGTTCTTC
TRBD1 | TRBJ1-6 | - | TRBV11-2 | CASSLGQGAIGTLHF | TGTGCCAGCAGCCTGGGACAGGGCGCTATAGGAACCCTCCACTTT
TRBD2 | TRBJ2-1 | - | TRBV7-2 | CASSFPGTRDNEQFF | TGTGCCAGCAGCTTTCCCGGGACTAGAGACAATGAGCAGTTCTTC
- | TRBJ2-3 | - | TRBV4-2 | CASSQALVGDGDTQYF | TGTGCCAGCAGCCAAGCCCTTGTTGGGGACGGAGATACGCAGTATTTT
- | TRBJ2-3 | - | TRBV5-6 | CASSLAPGVDTQYF | TGTGCCAGCAGCTTGGCCCCGGGAGTAGATACGCAGTATTTT
TRBD1 | TRBJ1-4 | - | TRBV7-2 | CASSPDRGHEKLFF | TGTGCCAGCAGCCCTGACAGGGGGCATGAAAAACTGTTTTTT
TRBD2 | TRBJ2-7 | - | TRBV19 | CASTPGRERPYEQYF | TGTGCCAGTACCCCGGGGAGGGAGCGGCCCTACGAGCAGTACTTC
- | TRBJ2-5 | - | TRBV18 | CASSPRTEPQETQYF | TGTGCCAGCTCACCCAGGACGGAACCCCAAGAGACCCAGTACTTC
- | TRBJ2-5 | - | TRBV11-3 | CASSRGAQETQYF | TGTGCCAGCAGCAGAGGGGCCCAAGAGACCCAGTACTTC
- | TRBJ2-7 | - | TRBV5-1 | CASSLASGWDNSYEQYF | TGCGCCAGCAGCTTGGCTAGCGGTTGGGACAACTCCTACGAGCAGTACTTC
- | TRBJ1-5 | - | TRBV28 | CASEKTGGYQPQHF | TGTGCCAGCGAAAAGACGGGAGGGTATCAGCCCCAGCATTTT
- | TRBJ2-1 | - | TRBV7-3 | CASSLLGGLPYNEQFF | TGTGCCAGCAGCTTATTGGGGGGTCTCCCCTACAATGAGCAGTTCTTC
- | TRBJ1-1 | - | TRBV29-1 | CSVRPAGLAFF | TGCAGCGTTCGACCGGCCGGGCTGGCTTTCTTT
- | TRBJ2-1 | - | TRBV11-2 | CASSLDRVGLPRAEQFF | TGTGCCAGCAGCTTAGATCGTGTAGGACTACCCCGGGCTGAGCAGTTCTTC
- | TRBJ2-1 | - | TRBV4-3 | CASSQEWGLAPYNEQFF | TGCGCCAGCAGCCAAGAATGGGGGCTAGCACCTTACAATGAGCAGTTCTTC
- | TRBJ2-1 | - | TRBV29-1 | CSVDRHNEQFF | TGCAGCGTTGATCGGCACAATGAGCAGTTCTTC
- | TRBJ2-1 | - | TRBV29-1 | CSAGVTSNEQFF | TGCAGCGCGGGAGTTACCTCCAATGAGCAGTTCTTC
- | TRBJ2-3 | - | TRBV5-6 | CASSSGPLSTDTQYF | TGTGCCAGCAGCTCTGGACCCCTTAGCACAGATACGCAGTATTTT
- | TRBJ1-4 | once | TRBV7-9 | CASSEGDGLEKLFF | TGTGCCAGCAGCGAAGGGGACGGATTAGAAAAACTGTTTTTT
- | TRBJ1-3 | few | TRBV28 | CASNRRSSGNTIYF | TGTGCCAGCAACCGACGGAGCTCTGGAAACACCATATATTTT
- | TRBJ1-4 | - | TRBV30 | CAWSLRRFPNEKLFF | TGTGCCTGGAGCCTGCGAAGATTTCCTAATGAAAAACTGTTTTTT
TRBD2 | TRBJ2-7 | once | TRBV30 | CAWSGGGSSYEQYF | TGTGCCTGGAGTGGCGGGGGGAGCTCCTACGAGCAGTACTTC